What follows are 8 T cell receptor beta chains derived from one specimen sequenced in a study of blood T cells in healthy people across ages. Together with a sample-barcoded 5' primer, a J-beta primer mix was included in a second PCR lasting roughly 6 to 12 cycles. TCRdb redid the calling of the 5' RACE reads with MiXCR, one entry per CDR3 protein. This table holds approximately 1,000,000 distinct CDR3 sequences, 35% to 40% found once. Sequenced: blood. All receptors derive from a man between 18 and 35 years old in good health.

In its sample, this clonotype was seen a few times. This chain uses TRBV10-3 with TRBJ1-2; 9 positions match TRBD1. Germline V lookup: CDR1 ENHRY, CDR2 SYGVKD. This CDR3 has 13 amino acids. With 8 bases clipped from V and 6 bases from J, the junction kept 7 bases outside the gene matches. The DNA for the CDR3 is TGTGCCATCGGGACAGGGTCCAACGATGGCTACACCTTC. Its translation: CAIGTGSNDGYTF.

The gene calls are TRBV20-1 and TRBJ1-5; D might be TRBD1 (6 bases). CDR3 length equals 15 residues. The V end lost 5 bases, the J end lost 3 bases, and 17 bases lay between the germline ends. CDR1 DFQATT and CDR2 SNEGSKA come from the germline V gene (reference sequence). The CDR3 sequence: CSARRRQANNQPQHF. The CDR3 coding sequence is TGCAGTGCTCGAAGGAGACAGGCAAACAATCAGCCCCAGCATTTT.

This clonotype appeared a few times. This chain uses TRBV12-3 or TRBV12-4 with TRBJ2-5; D perhaps matches TRBD1 (5 bases). This CDR3 has 15 amino acids. Trimming took 5 bases from V and 5 from J, leaving 18 bases between them. Written as DNA, the CDR3 is TGTGCCAGCAGTCCTTCAAAGGGGTTATGGGAGACCCAGTACTTC. It is translated as CASSPSKGLWETQYF.

V is TRBV7-9 and J is TRBJ2-5; D ambiguous. The V gene's germline CDR1 is SEHNR and CDR2 FQNEAQ (reference sequence). V was trimmed by 8 bases and J by 11 bases, leaving 24 bases between them. The CDR3 sequence is 14 residues long. The chain's CDR3 is CASSVRSQFNEQYF. In DNA, the CDR3 is TGTGCCAGCTCCGTTAGGAGTCAGTTCAATGAGCAGTACTTC.

This chain links TRBV12-3 or TRBV12-4 with TRBJ2-2; TRBD1 aligns across 8 bases. The trim removed 6 bases at V and 0 bases at J, leaving 6 bases unmatched. CDR3 size: 16 residues. CDR3 sequence reads: CASSLQGEANTGELFF. The CDR3 nucleotides are TGTGCCAGCAGCCTACAGGGGGAAGCGAACACCGGGGAGCTGTTTTTT.

This clonotype was recorded a few times. The gene calls are TRBV27 and TRBJ2-1; 10 positions match TRBD2. The V segment lost 3 bases and the J segment 7 bases; nucleotides outside the gene matches: 15. CDR3 size: 18 residues. Germline loops: CDR1 MNHEY, CDR2 SMNVEV (reference sequence). DNA of the CDR3: TGTGCCAGCAGTTTGCCGCCAAGTTTAGCGGGGGGTTCGAATGAGCAGTTCTTC. This codes for CASSLPPSLAGGSNEQFF.

This chain links TRBV12-3 or TRBV12-4 with TRBJ2-3; D not certain. With 1 base removed from V and 2 bases from J, the gap between germline ends came to 7 bases. The length of the CDR3 is 14 residues. The CDR3 DNA is TGTGCCAGCAGTTTAGTCGTCTTCACAGATACGCAGTATTTT. It codes for CASSLVVFTDTQYF.

V gene TRBV5-1 combines with J gene TRBJ2-4; D not resolved. Trimming cost V 7 bases and J 7 bases, with 9 bases left between them. The CDR3 runs to 11 residues. Germline V lookup: CDR1 SGHRS, CDR2 YFSETQ. CDR3 sequence: CASGDGNIQYF. In DNA form, the CDR3 reads TGCGCCAGCGGCGACGGGAACATTCAGTACTTC.